This TCR beta chain appears in the sequencing data of a study of identical twins. Germline V CDR1 and CDR2: DFQATT, SNEGSKA (reference sequence). CDR3 length equals 16 residues. The V end lost 3 bases, the J end lost 5 bases, and 22 bases lay between the germline ends. TCRdb re-derived calls from the 5' RACE reads in MiXCR, one entry per CDR3 protein. The sample carries under 300,000 distinct CDR3 sequences, 6% to 7% recorded once. This sample was shared with a second study, whose subject was T cells expressing NK-cell markers.

This sequence was found in a woman aged 18-29 years in good health. Sequencing was done on a sample of CD8+ T cells sorted from blood. The rearrangement joins TRBV20-1 to TRBJ2-5; D is perhaps TRBD2 (6 bases). The CDR3 region is CSASSKNFGGGETQYF. CDR3 nucleotide sequence: TGCAGTGCTAGCTCCAAAAATTTCGGAGGAGGGGAGACCCAGTACTTC.